This T cell receptor beta chain was sequenced during a study of shared T cell receptors in the human thymus. Sequencing used immunoSEQ multiplex PCR; TCRdb keeps in-frame clones, though not all of them. The data show about 380,000 clones, with approximately 95% seen just once and approximately 0.02% held by the top ten. Looked up from germline, CDR1 is ENHRY and CDR2 is SYGVKD. Trimming took 8 bases from V and 2 from J; bases not matched to a gene: 5. The CDR3 length is 13 residues. This chain connects TRBV10-3 to TRBJ2-7, with TRBD1 identical over 8 bases. This receptor was obtained from a human donor. Sequenced sample: thymocytes. Here the CDR3 reads CAILQGATYEQYF. In nucleotides, the CDR3 is TGTGCCATCCTCCAGGGGGCAACCTACGAGCAGTACTTC.